A selection of T cell receptor beta chains follows, all from one sample in a study of T cell clonotyping in hematopoietic cell transplantation. The data were produced by immunoSEQ multiplex PCR, yet TCRdb's version contains in-frame clones alone and is incomplete. Among roughly 28,000 clones listed, 85% to 95% were seen once. The starting material was peripheral blood mononuclear cells, obtained before stem cell transplant. The source is a man in his fifties with acute myeloid leukemia. Some clones in this sample may be carry-over from other donors' samples. The CDR3 runs from the conserved cysteine through the conserved F or W. Each record gives: CDR3 protein, CDR3 DNA, D gene, J gene, clone size, V gene. A D gene is named only where the DNA matches it firmly. Clone size is shown for a subset of rows, as once, few, many or a class of expanded clone.

CASSLPGANVLTF	TGTGCCAGCAGCTTACCTGGGGCCAACGTCCTGACTTTC	NA	TRBJ2-6	once	TRBV5-6
CASGTGGSYEQYF	TGTGCCAGTGGGACAGGGGGCTCCTACGAGCAGTACTTC	TRBD1	TRBJ2-7	NA	TRBV9
CASSSARRAGELFF	TGTGCCAGCAGCTCGGCCCGCCGGGCCGGGGAGCTGTTTTTT	NA	TRBJ2-2	NA	TRBV11-2
CASSPLGKSSGANVLTF	TGTGCCAGCTCACCCCTGGGGAAGTCCTCTGGGGCCAACGTCCTGACTTTC	NA	TRBJ2-6	NA	TRBV18
CAWSLPHTEAFF	TGTGCCTGGAGCCTCCCCCACACTGAAGCTTTCTTT	NA	TRBJ1-1	NA	TRBV30
CASSVGKREQYF	TGTGCCAGCAGTGTAGGTAAGCGCGAGCAGTACTTC	NA	TRBJ2-7	NA	TRBV2
CASSTPGLQENGYTF	TGTGCCAGTAGTACTCCGGGACTACAGGAGAATGGCTACACCTTC	NA	TRBJ1-2	once	TRBV19
CASSLDLVVGEAFF	TGCGCCAGCAGCTTGGATCTTGTCGTGGGTGAAGCTTTCTTT	NA	TRBJ1-1	NA	TRBV5-1
CSARTSFGQYF	TGCAGTGCTAGAACATCCTTTGGTCAGTACTTC	NA	TRBJ2-7	NA	TRBV20-1
CASSVRQVVTDTQYF	TGTGCCAGCAGCGTACGACAGGTCGTCACAGATACGCAGTATTTT	NA	TRBJ2-3	NA	TRBV7-8
CSAREGYPAFF	TGCAGTGCCAGAGAGGGGTATCCAGCTTTCTTT	NA	TRBJ1-1	NA	TRBV20-1
CASSLDRESYEQYF	TGTGCCAGCTCCCTGGACAGGGAATCCTACGAGCAGTACTTC	TRBD1	TRBJ2-7	once	TRBV18
CASSPRGANTEAFF	TGCGCCAGCAGCCCTCGTGGAGCGAACACTGAAGCTTTCTTT	NA	TRBJ1-1	once	TRBV5-1
CASSEGLWGYEQYF	TGCGCCAGCAGTGAGGGGCTGTGGGGGTACGAGCAGTACTTC	NA	TRBJ2-7	NA	TRBV10-2
CASSESLGTGLLGGEKLFF	TGCGCCAGCAGCGAATCCCTCGGGACAGGGTTGTTAGGAGGGGAAAAACTGTTTTTT	TRBD1	TRBJ1-4	NA	TRBV5-1
CSASTNYGYTF	TGCAGTGCTAGTACTAACTATGGCTACACCTTC	NA	TRBJ1-2	NA	TRBV20-1
CASSHRRFRTDGTDTQYF	TGCGCCAGCAGCCATCGGCGGTTTCGGACAGACGGCACAGATACGCAGTATTTT	NA	TRBJ2-3	NA	TRBV4-3
CASSFRDRDYEQYF	TGTGCCAGCAGCTTCCGGGACAGGGACTACGAGCAGTACTTC	TRBD1	TRBJ2-7	NA	TRBV7-8
CASSRTGQETQYF	TGTGCCAGCAGCCGGACAGGGCAAGAGACCCAGTACTTC	TRBD1	TRBJ2-5	NA	TRBV6-1
CAISEGAGAYEQYF	TGTGCCATCAGTGAAGGAGCGGGAGCCTACGAGCAGTACTTC	TRBD2	TRBJ2-7	NA	TRBV10-3
CSGLAQETQYF	TGCAGTGGCCTCGCCCAAGAGACCCAGTACTTC	NA	TRBJ2-5	NA	TRBV20-1
CASSKRASGRSYEQYF	TGTGCCAGCAGCAAAAGGGCGAGCGGGAGGAGTTACGAGCAGTACTTC	TRBD2	TRBJ2-7	NA	TRBV14
CASSIRVPSEAFF	TGTGCCAGTAGTATTCGGGTTCCTTCTGAAGCTTTCTTT	NA	TRBJ1-1	NA	TRBV19
CASSLGTGGPPGNQPQHF	TGTGCCAGCAGTTTAGGGACGGGGGGGCCTCCAGGCAATCAGCCCCAGCATTTT	NA	TRBJ1-5	NA	TRBV27
CAWSVRGGETQYF	TGTGCCTGGAGTGTAAGAGGGGGAGAGACCCAGTACTTC	NA	TRBJ2-5	once	TRBV30
CASSEAVGGTQYF	TGTGCCAGCAGTGAAGCAGTGGGGGGGACCCAGTACTTC	NA	TRBJ2-5	NA	TRBV2
CASSLGATDTQYF	TGTGCCAGCAGCTTGGGGGCCACAGATACGCAGTATTTT	NA	TRBJ2-3	NA	TRBV5-4
CASSLERGNTEAFF	TGTGCCAGCAGCTTAGAGAGGGGTAACACTGAAGCTTTCTTT	NA	TRBJ1-1	NA	TRBV7-2
CASSSPGTAGGTDTQYF	TGTGCCAGCAGCTCCCCAGGGACTGCGGGGGGCACAGATACGCAGTATTTT	TRBD2	TRBJ2-3	NA	TRBV13
CASSGGPGTGEEEKLFF	TGTGCCAGCAGTGGGGGGCCTGGGACAGGGGAAGAGGAAAAACTGTTTTTT	TRBD1	TRBJ1-4	NA	TRBV28
CASSPSGGSGQPQHF	TGTGCCAGCTCACCGTCTGGGGGCTCGGGTCAGCCCCAGCATTTT	NA	TRBJ1-5	few	TRBV18
CASSSQARERTGELFF	TGTGCCAGCAGTTCCCAAGCGCGGGAGAGAACCGGGGAGCTGTTTTTT	TRBD2	TRBJ2-2	NA	TRBV6-6
CASSWTGAEETQYF	TGTGCCAGCAGTTGGACAGGGGCCGAAGAGACCCAGTACTTC	TRBD1	TRBJ2-5	NA	TRBV2
CASSPSGGGGRETQYF	TGTGCCAGCAGCCCGAGCGGTGGGGGGGGCAGGGAGACCCAGTACTTC	NA	TRBJ2-5	once	TRBV7-2
CASSLAGQNTEAFF	TGTGCCAGCAGCCTAGCAGGGCAGAACACTGAAGCTTTCTTT	NA	TRBJ1-1	NA	TRBV7-3
CASSPLTGIETEAFF	TGCGCCAGCAGCCCTTTGACAGGCATAGAGACTGAAGCTTTCTTT	NA	TRBJ1-1	NA	TRBV4-1
CASSLTDTGELFF	TGTGCCAGCAGTCTTACCGACACCGGGGAGCTGTTTTTT	NA	TRBJ2-2	NA	TRBV28
CASSSEGAGGEKLFF	TGTGCCAGCAGCTCCGAAGGGGCAGGGGGAGAAAAACTGTTTTTT	TRBD1	TRBJ1-4	NA	TRBV7-8
CASSKEEGADTEAFF	TGTGCCAGCAGCAAAGAGGAGGGGGCGGACACTGAAGCTTTCTTT	NA	TRBJ1-1	NA	TRBV21-1
CASSEGQVPTGELFF	TGTGCCAGCAGTGAAGGGCAGGTACCGACCGGGGAGCTGTTTTTT	NA	TRBJ2-2	NA	TRBV2
CASSEKGGRPYEQYF	TGTGCCAGCAGTGAGAAGGGCGGACGACCCTACGAGCAGTACTTC	NA	TRBJ2-7	NA	TRBV6-1
CASSLGSASGGFYEQYF	TGTGCCAGCAGCTTAGGGTCCGCTTCAGGGGGCTTCTACGAGCAGTACTTC	TRBD1	TRBJ2-7	NA	TRBV7-6
CASSYLLDRKQETQYF	TGTGCCAGCAGTTACCTCCTCGACAGGAAACAAGAGACCCAGTACTTC	NA	TRBJ2-5	NA	TRBV6-6
CASSLRGTRWHF	TGTGCCAGCAGCTTGCGGGGGACTAGGTGGCATTTT	NA	TRBJ1-5	NA	TRBV5-8
CASSLGGLNTGELFF	TGTGCCAGCAGCTTGGGTGGCCTGAACACCGGGGAGCTGTTTTTT	NA	TRBJ2-2	NA	TRBV4-2
CASSSTGTAYEQYF	TGTGCCAGCAGCTCCACCGGGACAGCCTACGAGCAGTACTTC	TRBD1	TRBJ2-7	NA	TRBV5-4
CASSEAGPSSYNSPLHF	TGTGCCAGCAGTGAAGCGGGGCCAAGCTCCTATAATTCACCCCTCCACTTT	NA	TRBJ1-6	NA	TRBV2
CASSTYGGNQPQHF	TGTGCCAGCAGCACCTATGGAGGGAATCAGCCCCAGCATTTT	NA	TRBJ1-5	NA	TRBV7-2
CASSGLSGELFF	TGTGCCAGCAGCGGCCTCTCCGGGGAGCTGTTTTTT	NA	TRBJ2-2	NA	TRBV9
CAWSRMANTGELFF	TGTGCCTGGAGTCGAATGGCGAACACCGGGGAGCTGTTTTTT	NA	TRBJ2-2	NA	TRBV30